These 9 T cell receptor beta chains originate from one sample sequenced in a study of shared clonotypes between healthy human individuals. Clones were sequenced by immunoSEQ multiplex PCR, and TCRdb holds only the in-frame ones, with some missing. Of hundreds of thousands of clones listed, around 73% were seen once; the top ten hold more than 1.5%. The source material was memory CD4+ T cells sorted from blood. Subset of the sample: CD45RA-negative fraction. These TCRs come from a woman aged 25 to 39 in good health.

The rearrangement uses TRBV13 and TRBJ2-1; D remains ambiguous. Trimming shortened V by 0 bases and J by 0 bases, and 6 bases separated the two germline ends. The CDR3 is made up of 15 amino acids. The germline V gene encodes CDR1 PRHDT and CDR2 FYEKMQ (reference sequence). The CDR3 DNA is TGTGCCAGCAGCTTAGGCCTGGGCTCCTACAATGAGCAGTTCTTC. Translated: CASSLGLGSYNEQFF.

V usage is TRBV29-1 and J usage is TRBJ2-5; tentative D call: TRBD1 (5 bases). This CDR3 is built from 13 residues. Germline lookup yields CDR1 SQVTM and CDR2 ANQGSEA. V was clipped by 4 bases and J by 2 bases, with 11 bases between them. Written as DNA, the CDR3 is TGCAGCGTTGCAGCCAGGGTACAAGAGACCCAGTACTTC. It yields the protein CSVAARVQETQYF.

The chain combines TRBV30 with TRBJ2-2; the D gene is possibly TRBD2 (6 bases). V lost 2 bases, J lost 6 bases, and 10 bases lay in between. The CDR3 length is 13 residues. CDR1 is GTSNPN, CDR2 SVGIG, per germline (reference sequence). The CDR3 bases are TGTGCCTGGAGTAGGGGAGGTCCCGGGGAGCTGTTTTTT. Its translation: CAWSRGGPGELFF.

The rearrangement joins TRBV7-9 to TRBJ2-7; 7 bases map to TRBD2. Trimming took 6 bases from V and 6 from J; bases not matched to a gene: 17. This CDR3 region has 16 residues. The germline V gene has CDR1 SEHNR and CDR2 FQNEAQ (reference sequence). In nucleotides, the CDR3 is TGTGCCAGCAGTTCCGAGGGGACCTTAGCGGGTTCCGAGCAGTACTTC. It yields the protein CASSSEGTLAGSEQYF.

This clone was seen more than once but under ten times. The same CDR3 also results from other DNA sequences found in this sample. This rearrangement joins TRBV9 to TRBJ2-6; D is uncertain. V dropped 0 bases and J dropped 0 bases, with 4 bases sitting between them. Germline CDR1 SGDLS, CDR2 YYNGEE. CDR3 length: 15 residues. CDR3 loop: CASSVGSSGANVLTF. The CDR3 DNA reads TGTGCCAGCAGCGTAGGGTCCTCTGGGGCCAACGTCCTGACTTTC.

This clone was counted a single time. The V and J genes are TRBV28 and TRBJ2-1, with 12 positions matching TRBD2. V shed 6 bases and J 4 bases; nucleotides not matched to a gene: 4. From germline, CDR1 is MDHEN and CDR2 SYDVKM. The CDR3 sequence is 15 residues long. As DNA, the CDR3 is TGTGCCAGCAGGGTGACTAGCGGGAGATACAATGAGCAGTTCTTC. This sequence encodes CASRVTSGRYNEQFF.

This rearrangement joins TRBV5-1 to TRBJ1-4; D unclear. V was clipped by 4 bases and J by 0 bases, with 10 bases between them. The CDR3 extends over 15 amino acids. Per germline, CDR1 SGHRS and CDR2 YFSETQ. The CDR3 nucleotides read TGCGCCAGCAGCCCTATAATGGCAACTAATGAAAAACTGTTTTTT. Its protein product is CASSPIMATNEKLFF. Full variable domain (outside the CDR3, taken from reference TRBV5-1 and TRBJ1-4): KAGVTQTPRYLIKTRGQQVTLSCSPISGHRSVSWYQQTPGQGLQFLFEYFSETQRNKGNFPGRFSGRQFSNSRSEMNVSTLELGDSALYLCASSPIMATNEKLFFGSGTQLSVL.

This clone came up a few times. J is TRBJ2-3 and V is TRBV7-9; D is possibly TRBD2 (5 bases). CDR3 length: 13 amino acids. The V end lost 5 bases, the J end lost 5 bases, and 11 bases lay between the germline ends. Germline V gives CDR1 SEHNR, CDR2 FQNEAQ (reference sequence). CDR3 DNA sequence: TGTGCCAGCAGCACTAAAGCGGTAGATACGCAGTATTTT. Translated, it gives CASSTKAVDTQYF.

The rearrangement uses TRBV28 and TRBJ2-5, with D perhaps TRBD2 (5 bases). Between the trimmed V and J ends, which lost 8 bases and 0 bases, there was a span of 10 bases. The CDR3 covers 13 residues. Looked up from germline, CDR1 is MDHEN and CDR2 is SYDVKM. CDR3 region: CASGSGDQETQYF. CDR3 in DNA: TGTGCCAGCGGGTCCGGGGACCAAGAGACCCAGTACTTC.